A single sample is the source of the 5 T cell receptor beta chains below, sequenced in a study of CD8+CD57+ T cells in acquired aplastic anemia (dated by TCRdb to between 2018 and 2020). Patients chosen for sequencing had shown expansion of CD8+CD57+ cells by flow cytometry. Sequencing used an Illumina HiSeq 2000. Genomic DNA was used as template for profiling of TCR beta VDJ combinations and CDR3 sequences. TCRdb cleaned the public reads at Q25 with fastp, built clones with MiXCR and kept in-frame beta chains. Identical CDR3 proteins give one entry, which carries the most common genes and DNA. In this sample the table shows 400,000 to 600,000 distinct CDR3 sequences, roughly 34% of which occur a single time. The leading ten clones occupy less than 0.85% of the sample. Sequencing used sorted CD4+, CD8+, or CD8+CD57+ T cells (not recorded which) from PBMCs. All receptors come from a human donor with aplastic anemia.

The rearrangement joins TRBV7-2 to TRBJ1-2, with D possibly TRBD1 on 6 matching bases. The CDR3 contains 14 residues. Germline lookup yields CDR1 SGHTA and CDR2 FQGNSA. Trimming pared 0 bases from V and 9 bases from J, leaving 14 bases between. The CDR3 spells CASSLAATTGRYTF. The CDR3 nucleotides read TGTGCCAGCAGCTTAGCGGCGACGACAGGCCGCTACACCTTC.

V usage is TRBV19 and J usage is TRBJ1-4; D gene ambiguous. The CDR3 has 12 amino acids. Per germline, CDR1 LNHDA and CDR2 SQIVND (reference sequence). The ends were cut back, 1 base at V and 8 bases at J, with 5 bases in the middle. The CDR3 spells CASSIGPEKLFF. In DNA, the CDR3 is TGTGCCAGTAGTATAGGTCCCGAAAAACTGTTTTTT.

In this sample, this clonotype turned up a few times. This chain connects TRBV6-1 to TRBJ2-7; 9 bases are a match to TRBD1. The CDR3 runs to 16 residues. Germline V gives CDR1 MNHNS, CDR2 SASEGT. V shed 5 bases and J 5 bases; nucleotides not matched to a gene: 13. Here the CDR3 reads CASSTDPPGQGHEQYF. The DNA of the CDR3 is TGTGCCAGCAGTACTGATCCACCGGGACAGGGCCACGAGCAGTACTTC.

This clonotype has a handful of counts. The chain uses TRBV2 and TRBJ1-5; TRBD1 matches at 8 bases. V lost 5 bases, J lost 3 bases, and 18 bases stayed unmatched. Germline V CDR1 and CDR2: SNHLY, FYNNEI. The CDR3 runs 19 residues. Here the CDR3 DNA reads TGTGCCAGCAGTCTGACCGACAGGGGCTCCACTCTCTCCAATCAGCCCCAGCATTTT. Amino acid sequence: CASSLTDRGSTLSNQPQHF.

As to this clonotype: Since a much larger clone is just one base distant, this may be a read error. The chain joins TRBV2 to TRBJ2-3; maybe TRBD2 (5 bases). The length of the CDR3 is 14 residues. Germline V gene data show CDR1 as SNHLY and CDR2 as FYNNEI. V lost 8 bases and J lost 0, with 12 bases in between. CDR3 DNA sequence: TGTGCCAGCGGGCTAGGACTTAGCACAGATACGCAGTATTTT. Its translation: CASGLGLSTDTQYF.